These 16 T cell receptor beta chains were all obtained from the same sample, sequenced in a study of blood T cell repertoires in COVID-19. Clones were sequenced by immunoSEQ multiplex PCR, and TCRdb holds only the in-frame ones, with some missing. Of 56,000 or so clones listed, around 92% are singletons. The sample taken for sequencing was peripheral blood. The receptors originated from a human donor in a cohort sampled during active COVID-19.

The CDR3 DNA reads as TGTGCCAGCAGCTTAGTACGGCTAGCGGGGGGCACAGATACGCAGTATTTT. Encoded protein: CASSLVRLAGGTDTQYF. The chain has TRBV7-2 and TRBJ2-3; 10 positions match TRBD2. The germline CDR1 and CDR2 sequences are SGHTA and FQGNSA. V was pared by 1 base and J by 1 base, with 5 bases of the junction left unmatched. CDR3 length equals 17 residues.

V usage is TRBV7-9 and J usage is TRBJ1-1, with 9 positions matching TRBD1. This CDR3 is 15 amino acids long. The germline gives CDR1 SEHNR, CDR2 FQNEAQ (reference sequence). V dropped 6 bases and J dropped 4; count of bases not matched to a gene: 9. The CDR3, as DNA: TGTGCCAGCAGAAAACCCCGACAGGGGGGCACTGAAGCTTTCTTT. It specifies CASRKPRQGGTEAFF.

This clone was seen only a few times. V is TRBV3-1 (or the pseudogene TRBV3-2) and J is TRBJ2-2; 9 nucleotides align to TRBD2. There are 16 residues in the CDR3. V lost 4 bases, J lost 5 bases, and 8 bases stayed unmatched. Germline-derived CDR1 and CDR2 are LGHDT and YNNKEL (reference sequence). CDR3 residues: CASSRTLAGLTGELFF. The CDR3 DNA is TGTGCCAGCAGCCGAACCCTAGCGGGGTTGACCGGGGAGCTGTTTTTT.

V and J are TRBV13 and TRBJ1-2; no clear D gene. CDR1 and CDR2 (germline): PRHDT, FYEKMQ (reference sequence). V was cut by 0 bases and J by 8 bases, with 13 bases left in between. This CDR3 comprises 14 residues. The CDR3 region has the DNA TGTGCCAGCAGCTTAGGGGAGGGCGTGAGGGGCTACACCTTC. It encodes CASSLGEGVRGYTF.

This clone was found a few times. The chain couples TRBV2 to TRBJ1-5; D may be TRBD1 (6 bases). Trimming pared 5 bases from V and 7 bases from J, leaving 15 bases between. The CDR3 totals 14 residues. Germline CDR1 is SNHLY and CDR2 is FYNNEI. The chain's CDR3 is CASSPQTGRQPQHF. The CDR3 DNA follows: TGTGCCAGCAGTCCCCAGACAGGAAGGCAGCCCCAGCATTTT.

The rearrangement links TRBV29-1 to TRBJ2-1, with 7 bases fitting TRBD1. This CDR3 has 16 residues. Germline CDR1 reads SQVTM; CDR2 reads ANQGSEA. The trim removed 0 bases at V and 0 bases at J, leaving 5 bases unmatched. This chain's CDR3 is CSVEDPGQSSYNEQFF. Here the CDR3 DNA reads TGCAGCGTTGAAGATCCGGGACAGAGCTCCTACAATGAGCAGTTCTTC.

The gene calls are TRBV21-1 and TRBJ1-4. TRBV21-1 is a listed pseudogene. CDR3 length equals 14 residues. This CDR3 is CASSKTTGGEKLFF. The CDR3 DNA reads TGTGCCAGCAGCAAAACGACCGGGGGGGAGAAACTGTTTTTT.

This clone was counted between two and nine times. The junction does not match germline at one end; this may be a read error. The CDR3 is CASSPSWSSTGELFF. For the CDR3, the DNA is TGTGCTAGCAGCCCCTCCTGGTCGAGCACCGGGGAGCTGTTTTTT. The rearrangement uses TRBV7-7 and TRBJ2-2; D is undetermined. The CDR3 runs to 15 residues. Germline V gene data show CDR1 as SSHAT and CDR2 as FNYEAQ (reference sequence).

The chain uses TRBV6-5 and TRBJ1-2, with TRBD1 matching 10 bases. Germline trimming cut 6 bases from V and 7 bases from J; bases unmatched to any gene: 5. The germline CDR1 and CDR2 sequences are MNHEY and SVGAGI. The CDR3 covers 13 residues. The chain's CDR3 is CASRGTGVGGYTF. In nucleotides, the CDR3 is TGTGCCAGCAGAGGGACAGGGGTTGGTGGCTACACCTTC.

The chain joins TRBV6-5 to TRBJ1-1; 8 positions agree with TRBD1. Germline V gene lookup returns CDR1 MNHEY and CDR2 SVGAGI. This CDR3 is built from 15 residues. Unmatched junction bases numbered 7, after V lost 7 bases and J lost 0 bases. Written as DNA, the CDR3 is TGTGCCAGCATTAGAGGGACAGGTTTGAACACTGAAGCTTTCTTT. Protein: CASIRGTGLNTEAFF.

V usage is TRBV19 and J usage is TRBJ1-1, with D possibly TRBD1 on 5 matching bases. The V gene's germline CDR1 is LNHDA and CDR2 SQIVND (reference sequence). The V and J ends lost 3 bases and 5 bases respectively, with 10 bases between them. The CDR3 extends over 13 amino acids. The CDR3, as DNA: TGTGCCAGTAGTATTGCAGGGTATACTGAAGCTTTCTTT. Its translation: CASSIAGYTEAFF. Filled out from reference TRBV19 and TRBJ1-1, the complete variable domain reads DGGITQSPKYLFRKEGQNVTLSCEQNLNHDAMYWYRQDPGQGLRLIYYSQIVNDFQKGDIAEGYSVSREKKESFPLTVTSAQKNPTAFYLCASSIAGYTEAFFGQGTRLTVV.

The chain joins TRBV9 to TRBJ1-2, with D perhaps matching TRBD1 (6 bases). CDR3 length: 16 residues. Germline V gene sequence: CDR1 SGDLS, CDR2 YYNGEE. V lost 4 bases and J lost 1, with 17 bases in between. Here the CDR3 reads CASSLLGGSNNYGYTF. In nucleotides, the CDR3 is TGTGCCAGCAGCCTCTTAGGGGGTTCGAATAACTATGGCTACACCTTC.

The chain is built from TRBV6-2 or TRBV6-3 and TRBJ2-7; D might be TRBD1 (5 bases). Germline lookup yields CDR1 MNHEY and CDR2 SVGEGT. V lost 0 bases to trimming and J lost 12 bases, with 9 bases between them. The CDR3 contains 11 residues. In nucleotides, the CDR3 is TGTGCCAGCAGTTACTCAGGGGTGACGTACTTC. This translates into CASSYSGVTYF.

The chain uses TRBV20-1 and TRBJ2-5; no firm D call. This CDR3 is 10 amino acids long. V lost 5 bases to trimming and J lost 4 bases, with 5 bases between them. CDR1 is DFQATT and CDR2 is SNEGSKA in the germline V gene (reference sequence). CDR3 amino acids: CSALLETQYF. The CDR3 DNA follows: TGCAGTGCTCTTTTAGAGACCCAGTACTTC.

The rearrangement uses TRBV7-3 and TRBJ2-2, with 8 nucleotides matching TRBD1. The V segment lost 5 bases and the J segment 2 bases; nucleotides outside the gene matches: 4. The CDR3 length is 15 residues. The germline V gene encodes CDR1 SGHTA and CDR2 FQGTGA. In DNA form, the CDR3 reads TGTGCCAGCAGCGTCGGACAGGGCAACACCGGGGAGCTGTTTTTT. Translated, it gives CASSVGQGNTGELFF.

This chain connects TRBV11-3 to TRBJ1-6; weak D call: TRBD1 (5 bases). Germline CDR1 and CDR2: SGHNT and YENEEA. V shed 4 bases and J shed 7 bases, with 8 bases lying between them. The CDR3 consists of 13 residues. The CDR3 DNA reads as TGTGCCAGCAGCTCGACAGTCAATTCACCCCTCCACTTT. Translating it yields CASSSTVNSPLHF. The whole variable domain, remainder taken from reference TRBV11-3 and TRBJ1-6, is EAGVVQSPRYKIIEKKQPVAFWCNPISGHNTLYWYLQNLGQGPELLIRYENEEAVDDSQLPKDRFSAERLKGVDSTLKIQPAELGDSAVYLCASSSTVNSPLHFGNGTRLTVT.